This T cell receptor beta chain originates from a study of Ad26.COV2.S vaccination and SARS-CoV-2 variants. Treatment denoted: around 19 received Ad26.COV2.S at low or high dose, single or two shots; five or six received placebo; per-sample allocation not given. Sampling was performed 63 days after the first vaccine or placebo injection. This CDR3 is 15 amino acids long. V gave up 5 bases and J gave up 5 bases; unmatched junction bases: 10. Germline-derived CDR1 and CDR2 are MNHEY and SVGAGI. TCRdb keeps only in-frame clones here, not all; method: immunoSEQ multiplex PCR. This table has 400,000 to 450,000 clones, more than 80% appearing once.

The receptor's source is a person aged 18-60 years who received the Ad26.COV2.S COVID-19 vaccine or a placebo. The sample was peripheral blood, taken in a trial of Ad26.COV2.S vaccine versus placebo. J is TRBJ2-3 and V is TRBV6-5; TRBD2 agrees at 7 bases. The CDR3 sequence is CASSKGRERGDTQYF. DNA for the CDR3: TGTGCCAGCAGTAAGGGGCGGGAGAGGGGAGATACGCAGTATTTT.